The rows below give T cell receptor beta chains drawn from one sample of a study of shared clonotypes between healthy human individuals. Generated by immunoSEQ multiplex PCR, the TCRdb table keeps only in-frame clones and is missing some. The sample holds roughly 2,500,000 clones, approximately 94% seen once. Sequencing was done on a sample of naive CD4+ T cells from PBMCs. These TCRs come from a man aged 18 to 29 in good health. Some clones in this sample may be carry-over from other donors' samples. Both conserved end residues are part of each CDR3. A D gene is named only where the DNA matches it firmly. Not all rows give a size; the values are once, few, many and, for expanded clones, a class.

d_call: -
v_call: TRBV11-3
clone_size: once
j_call: TRBJ1-3
cdr3_aa: CASSLGRRNTIYF
cdr3_nt: TGTGCCAGCAGCCTGGGTAGACGGAACACCATATATTTT

d_call: TRBD1
v_call: TRBV6-4
clone_size: -
j_call: TRBJ2-2
cdr3_aa: CASSERTGGAGELFF
cdr3_nt: TGTGCCAGCAGTGAAAGGACAGGGGGCGCCGGGGAGCTGTTTTTT

d_call: TRBD1
v_call: TRBV5-1
clone_size: -
j_call: TRBJ1-1
cdr3_aa: CASSESGQGNTEAFF
cdr3_nt: TGCGCCAGCAGCGAGAGCGGACAGGGGAACACTGAAGCTTTCTTT

d_call: TRBD2
v_call: TRBV19
clone_size: -
j_call: TRBJ2-2
cdr3_aa: CASSIVRGTGELFF
cdr3_nt: TGTGCCAGTAGTATTGTGCGGGGGACCGGGGAGCTGTTTTTT

d_call: TRBD1
v_call: TRBV4-3
clone_size: once
j_call: TRBJ1-2
cdr3_aa: CASSQEYLHTGASYGYTF
cdr3_nt: TGCGCCAGCAGCCAAGAATATCTCCATACAGGGGCCTCCTATGGCTACACCTTC

d_call: TRBD1
v_call: TRBV10-3
clone_size: once
j_call: TRBJ1-5
cdr3_aa: CAMGRQGGQPQHF
cdr3_nt: TGTGCCATGGGAAGACAGGGCGGCCAGCCCCAGCATTTT

d_call: TRBD1
v_call: TRBV5-1
clone_size: -
j_call: TRBJ2-4
cdr3_aa: CASSLGQGGNIQYF
cdr3_nt: TGCGCCAGCAGCCTGGGACAGGGAGGGAACATTCAGTACTTC

d_call: -
v_call: TRBV11-3
clone_size: few
j_call: TRBJ2-7
cdr3_aa: CASSLDGYEQYF
cdr3_nt: TGTGCCAGCAGCTTAGATGGCTACGAGCAGTACTTC

d_call: -
v_call: TRBV7-2
clone_size: -
j_call: TRBJ1-2
cdr3_aa: CASSLAQGRYGYTF
cdr3_nt: TGTGCCAGCAGCTTAGCTCAGGGGCGCTATGGCTACACCTTC

d_call: TRBD2
v_call: TRBV7-2
clone_size: once
j_call: TRBJ2-1
cdr3_aa: CASSLVGTSGGGEQFF
cdr3_nt: TGTGCCAGCAGCTTAGTAGGAACTAGCGGAGGCGGTGAGCAGTTCTTC

d_call: -
v_call: TRBV18
clone_size: -
j_call: TRBJ1-1
cdr3_aa: CASSQDRNTEAFF
cdr3_nt: TGTGCCAGCTCACAAGACCGGAACACTGAAGCTTTCTTT

d_call: -
v_call: TRBV7-9
clone_size: once
j_call: TRBJ1-2
cdr3_aa: CASSLGGAPDDGYTF
cdr3_nt: TGTGCCAGCAGCTTAGGGGGGGCCCCGGATGATGGCTACACCTTC

d_call: -
v_call: TRBV2
clone_size: -
j_call: TRBJ2-2
cdr3_aa: CASSSGANTGELFF
cdr3_nt: TGTGCCAGCAGTAGCGGAGCGAACACCGGGGAGCTGTTTTTT

d_call: -
v_call: TRBV28
clone_size: -
j_call: TRBJ2-7
cdr3_aa: CASSPGELGSYEQYF
cdr3_nt: TGTGCCAGCAGTCCGGGGGAGTTGGGATCTTACGAGCAGTACTTC

d_call: TRBD2
v_call: TRBV7-2
clone_size: -
j_call: TRBJ2-5
cdr3_aa: CASSLAVGRVQETQYF
cdr3_nt: TGTGCCAGCAGCTTAGCGGTCGGGAGGGTACAAGAGACCCAGTACTTC

d_call: -
v_call: TRBV6-5
clone_size: -
j_call: TRBJ1-1
cdr3_aa: CASSYSGGRTEAFF
cdr3_nt: TGTGCCAGCAGTTACTCAGGGGGGAGGACTGAAGCTTTCTTT

d_call: -
v_call: TRBV18
clone_size: -
j_call: TRBJ1-1
cdr3_aa: CASLDSRGGTEAFF
cdr3_nt: TGTGCCAGCTTAGATTCTAGGGGGGGCACTGAAGCTTTCTTT

d_call: -
v_call: TRBV30
clone_size: -
j_call: TRBJ1-2
cdr3_aa: CAWDSHPRAMSYTF
cdr3_nt: TGTGCCTGGGACTCCCATCCCAGGGCAATGAGCTACACCTTC

d_call: -
v_call: TRBV28
clone_size: -
j_call: TRBJ1-1
cdr3_aa: CASSTRDTNTEAFF
cdr3_nt: TGTGCCAGCAGTACCCGGGACACGAACACTGAAGCTTTCTTT

d_call: -
v_call: TRBV7-2
clone_size: -
j_call: TRBJ2-2
cdr3_aa: CASSLGRNTGELFF
cdr3_nt: TGTGCCAGCAGCCTAGGACGTAACACCGGGGAGCTGTTTTTT

d_call: -
v_call: TRBV28
clone_size: -
j_call: TRBJ1-5
cdr3_aa: CASSPPNGNQPQHF
cdr3_nt: TGTGCCAGCAGTCCCCCGAATGGCAATCAGCCCCAGCATTTT

d_call: -
v_call: TRBV9
clone_size: -
j_call: TRBJ2-4
cdr3_aa: CASSVGTTRDIQYF
cdr3_nt: TGTGCCAGCAGCGTAGGGACTACGAGAGACATTCAGTACTTC

d_call: -
v_call: TRBV5-1
clone_size: -
j_call: TRBJ2-3
cdr3_aa: CASSLADTQYF
cdr3_nt: TGCGCCAGCAGCCTAGCCGATACGCAGTATTTT

d_call: -
v_call: TRBV20-1
clone_size: -
j_call: TRBJ2-1
cdr3_aa: CSARVGEQFF
cdr3_nt: TGCAGTGCTAGGGTTGGTGAGCAGTTCTTC

d_call: -
v_call: TRBV21-1
clone_size: -
j_call: TRBJ1-1
cdr3_aa: CASSKSSARVEAFF
cdr3_nt: TGTGCCAGCAGCAAATCTTCGGCGCGGGTAGAAGCTTTCTTT

d_call: TRBD2
v_call: TRBV19
clone_size: -
j_call: TRBJ2-7
cdr3_aa: CASRPAGGGYEQYF
cdr3_nt: TGTGCCAGTAGGCCAGCGGGAGGAGGGTACGAGCAGTACTTC

d_call: -
v_call: TRBV7-8
clone_size: -
j_call: TRBJ2-3
cdr3_aa: CASSVRALLRSGPSTDTQYF
cdr3_nt: TGTGCCAGCAGCGTTAGAGCCCTCCTTCGGAGCGGTCCTAGCACAGATACGCAGTATTTT

d_call: -
v_call: TRBV25-1
clone_size: -
j_call: TRBJ2-7
cdr3_aa: CASSEFTVQYF
cdr3_nt: TGTGCCAGCAGTGAATTTACTGTGCAGTACTTC

d_call: -
v_call: TRBV6-6
clone_size: -
j_call: TRBJ2-3
cdr3_aa: CASSPRRSSTDTQYF
cdr3_nt: TGTGCCAGCAGCCCGCGACGGTCTAGCACAGATACGCAGTATTTT

d_call: -
v_call: TRBV29-1
clone_size: -
j_call: TRBJ2-3
cdr3_aa: CSALWGDTQYF
cdr3_nt: TGCAGCGCCCTCTGGGGAGATACGCAGTATTTT

d_call: -
v_call: TRBV7-2
clone_size: -
j_call: TRBJ1-1
cdr3_aa: CASSRLWSNTEAFF
cdr3_nt: TGTGCCAGCAGCCGTCTTTGGTCGAACACTGAAGCTTTCTTT

d_call: -
v_call: TRBV6-5
clone_size: -
j_call: TRBJ2-3
cdr3_aa: CASTPPGLWGTQYF
cdr3_nt: TGTGCCAGCACCCCCCCCGGGTTGTGGGGGACGCAGTATTTT